The entry below gives a single TCR beta chain sequence along with its context. This sample is drawn from a study of blood T cell repertoires in COVID-19. Study background: The study drew acute and convalescent COVID-19 samples from the United States, Italy and Spain.

Living in 25 or so US areas, the participants were between about 18 and 100 years of age. Participants reported their clinical history, and cohort assignment relied on those reports. Authors' analysis steps: Amplified reference gene primers provided the basis for estimating nucleated cell counts. TCRdb's copy holds only in-frame clones and misses some; the assay was immunoSEQ multiplex PCR. V and J calls and clone size come straight from that table; D and trimming were deduced from the DNA. The sample has roughly 400,000 clones, approximately 89% seen once; the top ten hold 0.86%. The CDR3 runs to 13 residues. With V trimmed by 4 bases and J by 9 bases, 6 bases remained unmatched.

The clonotype was recovered from a middle-aged woman who had been exposed to COVID-19. The V call is TRBV12-3 or TRBV12-4, the J call TRBJ2-1, with TRBD2 matching 7 bases. Sequences were obtained from PBMCs or T cells enriched from blood (not recorded which). CDR3 protein: CASSYGGTGEQFF. In DNA form, the CDR3 reads TGTGCCAGCAGTTACGGGGGGACGGGTGAGCAGTTCTTC.